The clone carrying this T cell receptor beta chain was picked up one time. This specimen belongs to a study of T cell changes during pregnancy in multiple sclerosis. Profiled with immunoSEQ multiplex PCR; TCRdb holds only in-frame clones, not every one. The sample includes about 43,000 clones, under 95% of them seen just once. CDR3 length: 11 amino acids. Trimming took off 7 bases at V and 7 bases at J, with 9 bases between the two ends. Germline-derived CDR1 and CDR2 are WSHSY and SAAADI. The sequence came from a female donor with multiple sclerosis, enrolled in a pregnancy study. This chain links TRBV10-2 with TRBJ2-3; no reliable D call. The sequencing input was PBMCs (not recorded whether the cells were cultured). CDR3 loop: CASIRRYTQYF. The DNA for the CDR3 is TGCGCCAGCATTCGACGGTATACGCAGTATTTT.